This T cell receptor beta chain appears in the sequencing data of a study of a mutant IDH1 vaccine in newly diagnosed glioma. Study-level information: Vaccine administration was initiated 4-6 weeks following radiotherapy alone, or with temozolomide cycles. The study's findings and limits: The authors found pseudoprogression apparently unrelated to changes in top peripheral T cell clonotypes. Patients mounted vaccine-induced immune responses in about 93% of cases.

In the case of this clone: Its target is unknown.

Generated by immunoSEQ multiplex PCR, the TCRdb table keeps only in-frame clones and is missing some. The data hold tens of thousands of clones, with 75% to 90% observed a single time. The sample's time point: week 47, end of study. The vaccine gave 300 ug of a 20-mer mutant IDH1 peptide subcutaneously per dose. Eight vaccine injections were given to patients in weeks 1, 3, 5, 7, 11, 15, 19 and 23. CDR3 length: 15 amino acids. In germline, CDR1 is SNHLY, CDR2 FYNNEI. V shed 6 bases and J 9 bases; nucleotides not matched to a gene: 5. J is TRBJ2-1 and V is TRBV2; 16 bases align to TRBD2. This receptor was taken from a woman between 45 and 65 years old with glioma. The material was PBMCs, obtained from a glioma patient whose treatment included an IDH1 peptide vaccine. The CDR3 reads CASREGLAGGLEQFF. CDR3 coding DNA: TGTGCCAGCAGAGAGGGACTAGCGGGGGGGCTTGAGCAGTTCTTC.